This passage covers 31 T cell receptor beta chains from one sample sequenced in a study of T-cell reconstitution after alpha-beta-depleted transplantation in children. During its preparation, the TCRbeta library received unique molecular identifiers. TCRdb reprocessed the PCR reads via MiXCR and lists one record per CDR3 protein. Of about 200,000 distinct CDR3 sequences listed, less than 15% are singletons. Sequences were derived from PBMCs from the stem cell graft donor, sampled from the stem cell graft. Source of these receptors: a human donor who donated a stem cell graft to a child with acute lymphoblastic leukemia.

The rearrangement uses TRBV12-3 or TRBV12-4 and TRBJ2-2; the match to TRBD1 covers 7 bases. The ends lost 2 bases at V and 4 bases at J; junction bases unmatched: 10. This CDR3 has 17 amino acids. The CDR3, as DNA: TGTGCCAGCAGTTTATATCGTTGGGACAGTGGCACCGGGGAGCTGTTTTTT. As protein: CASSLYRWDSGTGELFF.

The chain links TRBV5-1 to TRBJ2-1, with TRBD2 identical over 8 bases. The CDR3 is 20 amino acids. The V segment lost 0 bases and the J segment 5 bases; nucleotides outside the gene matches: 19. The germline V gene has CDR1 SGHRS and CDR2 YFSETQ. The DNA of the CDR3 is TGCGCCAGCAGCTTGGTCCCCGGGAGGGCCTTGGGACCCTATAACAATGAGCAGTTCTTC. As protein: CASSLVPGRALGPYNNEQFF.

The rearrangement links TRBV4-1 to TRBJ1-6; the D is unclear. The CDR3 loop spans 17 amino acids. V was shortened by 0 bases and J by 0 bases, with 9 bases between the two germline ends. Per germline, CDR1 MGHRA and CDR2 YSYEKL. As DNA, the CDR3 is TGCGCCAGCAGCCAAGATTGGGCGGCCTCCTATAATTCACCCCTCCACTTT. Its protein is CASSQDWAASYNSPLHF.

This clonotype was detected many times. The chain employs TRBV5-5 and TRBJ2-7, with D possibly matching TRBD2 (5 bases). The CDR3 covers 14 residues. CDR1 SGHKS and CDR2 YYEKEE come from the germline V gene (reference sequence). V shed 7 bases and J shed 4 bases, with 18 bases lying between them. CDR3 sequence: CASQPLGDGYEQYF. CDR3 nucleotides: TGTGCCAGCCAGCCCCTGGGAGATGGGTACGAGCAGTACTTC. The full variable domain, rest sourced from reference TRBV5-5 and TRBJ2-7, is DAGVTQSPTHLIKTRGQQVTLRCSPISGHKSVSWYQQVLGQGPQFIFQYYEKEERGRGNFPDRFSARQFPNYSSELNVNALLLGDSALYLCASQPLGDGYEQYFGPGTRLTVT.

This clonotype was counted at least ten times. The V gene is TRBV28, the J gene TRBJ2-7, with 7 nucleotides matching TRBD2. CDR1 MDHEN and CDR2 SYDVKM come from the germline V gene. CDR3 length: 15 residues. Trimming cost V 6 bases and J 1 base; bases outside gene matches: 9. The CDR3 bases are TGTGCCAGCAGGGCATGGGGGGGTCAGTCCTACGAGCAGTACTTC. This gives the protein CASRAWGGQSYEQYF.

This clonotype has ten or more counts. This sequence joins TRBV20-1 and TRBJ2-1; 9 bases match TRBD2. The CDR3 covers 18 residues. Germline-derived CDR1 and CDR2 are DFQATT and SNEGSKA (reference sequence). The V and J ends lost 1 base and 0 bases, in that order; junction bases with no gene match: 10. CDR3 loop: CSARVGASGVSSYNEQFF. DNA of the CDR3: TGCAGTGCTAGAGTAGGCGCTAGCGGGGTCAGCTCCTACAATGAGCAGTTCTTC.

Only a few counts were recorded for this clonotype. The J gene is TRBJ2-1, the V gene TRBV7-6; 7 bases agree with TRBD1. V shed 6 bases and J 1 base; nucleotides not matched to a gene: 12. The CDR3 covers 17 residues. Per germline, CDR1 SGHVS and CDR2 FNYEAQ. As DNA, the CDR3 is TGTGCCAGCAGGCAAAGAGGCCGGGACAGTTCCTACAATGAGCAGTTCTTC. Translating gives CASRQRGRDSSYNEQFF. The full variable domain, rest sourced from reference TRBV7-6 and TRBJ2-1, is GAGVSQSPRYKVTKRGQDVALRCDPISGHVSLYWYRQALGQGPEFLTYFNYEAQQDKSGLPNDRFSAERPEGSISTLTIQRTEQRDSAMYRCASRQRGRDSSYNEQFFGPGTRLTVL.

This clonotype was counted many times. This rearrangement joins TRBV7-7 to TRBJ2-5, with 7 bases lining up with TRBD2. The V gene's germline CDR1 is SSHAT and CDR2 FNYEAQ (reference sequence). CDR3 length equals 15 residues. V was pared by 4 bases and J by 1 base, with 6 bases of the junction left unmatched. The CDR3 DNA follows: TGTGCCAGCAGCTCCGGGACTACACTCCAAGAGACCCAGTACTTC. Protein product: CASSSGTTLQETQYF.

At least ten counts were recorded for this clonotype. The V gene is TRBV6-1, the J gene TRBJ2-7, with 9 bases identical to TRBD1. This CDR3 has 16 residues. CDR1 and CDR2 from the germline V gene are MNHNS and SASEGT. V shed 5 bases, J shed 4 bases, and the junction held 12 bases outside the gene matches. CDR3 sequence: CASSRTTGTGKYEQYF. The CDR3 DNA is TGTGCCAGCAGTCGGACTACCGGGACAGGGAAATACGAGCAGTACTTC.

This clonotype showed up many times. The chain recombines TRBV3-1 with TRBJ2-7; maybe TRBD2 (5 bases). Germline V CDR1 and CDR2: LGHDT, YNNKEL (reference sequence). The CDR3 totals 15 residues. V was trimmed by 1 base and J by 1 base, leaving 11 bases between them. The CDR3 protein is CASSQGSLASYEQYF. CDR3 nucleotide sequence: TGTGCCAGCAGCCAAGGGTCGCTAGCTTCCTACGAGCAGTACTTC.

There are many counts of this clonotype. The rearrangement uses TRBV28 and TRBJ2-7; D unresolved. Germline CDR1 is MDHEN and CDR2 is SYDVKM. V lost 3 bases to trimming and J lost 1 base, with 19 bases between them. The CDR3 contains 17 residues. The CDR3 protein is CASSFPRSSYQSYEQYF. CDR3 in DNA: TGTGCCAGCAGTTTTCCCCGATCCTCCTACCAATCCTACGAGCAGTACTTC.

This clonotype was counted at least ten times. This sequence joins TRBV11-3 and TRBJ1-5, with D hard to call. The V gene's germline CDR1 is SGHNT and CDR2 YENEEA. CDR3 length equals 13 residues. V lost 5 bases and J 4 bases, leaving 9 bases between the germline ends. The CDR3 sequence is CASSPGRNQPQHF. CDR3 nucleotide sequence: TGTGCCAGCAGCCCCGGGAGGAATCAGCCCCAGCATTTT.

There are many counts of this clonotype. The chain uses TRBV12-3 or TRBV12-4 and TRBJ2-1, with TRBD2 identical over 13 bases. The CDR3 sequence is 16 residues long. The V and J ends lost 8 bases and 7 bases, in that order; junction bases with no gene match: 11. In nucleotides, the CDR3 is TGTGCCAGCGGGTTTCGGACTAGCGGGAGCGAGAATGAGCAGTTCTTC. Residues: CASGFRTSGSENEQFF.

This clonotype has a count of ten or more. This chain connects TRBV4-1 to TRBJ2-5; D call uncertain. Trimming removed 0 bases at V and 5 bases at J, with 13 bases between. The CDR3 totals 15 residues. From germline, CDR1 is MGHRA and CDR2 YSYEKL. The CDR3 is CASSQDDVPRETQYF. In nucleotides, the CDR3 is TGCGCCAGCAGCCAAGATGACGTCCCCCGGGAGACCCAGTACTTC.

This clonotype was seen repeatedly, ten times or more. The chain couples TRBV20-1 to TRBJ2-7; D tentatively fits TRBD1 or TRBD2 (5 bases each). Trimming cost V 3 bases and J 4 bases, with 22 bases left between them. The CDR3 has 16 amino acids. Germline V lookup: CDR1 DFQATT, CDR2 SNEGSKA (reference sequence). DNA of the CDR3: TGCAGTGCTAGCGGGATTGGGGCAGGGCGACCATACGAGCAGTACTTC. Translation: CSASGIGAGRPYEQYF.

As regards this clonotype: Possible read error: a much larger clone is one base away. V is TRBV9 and J is TRBJ2-1; the match to TRBD2 covers 12 bases. CDR3 length equals 15 residues. The V gene's germline CDR1 is SGDLS and CDR2 YYNGEE. CDR3 protein: CASSRLAGAGNEHFF. In DNA, the CDR3 is TGTGCCAGCAGCCGACTAGCGGGAGCAGGTAATGAGCATTTCTTC.

This clonotype was counted many times. The V and J genes are TRBV30 and TRBJ1-1, with 7 bases matching TRBD1. The CDR3 loop spans 13 amino acids. Germline values: CDR1 GTSNPN, CDR2 SVGIG (reference sequence). The J segment lost 5 bases and the V segment lost 3 bases, leaving 6 bases of the junction unmatched. CDR3 residues: CAWRRQGYTEAFF. CDR3 DNA sequence: TGTGCCTGGAGGAGACAGGGTTATACTGAAGCTTTCTTT.

This sequence joins TRBV7-9 and TRBJ1-1, with 8 bases identical to TRBD1. Germline CDR1 SEHNR, CDR2 FQNEAQ (reference sequence). The CDR3 length is 16 residues. Trimming took 3 bases from V and 11 from J; bases not matched to a gene: 17. Here the CDR3 DNA reads TGTGCCAGCAGCTTTTACCCAAGGACAGGGCTTCTGGGGGCTTTCTTT. Translating gives CASSFYPRTGLLGAFF.

Ten or more counts support this clonotype. This chain links TRBV29-1 with TRBJ2-1; D is ambiguous. This CDR3 is 12 amino acids long. Germline lookup yields CDR1 SQVTM and CDR2 ANQGSEA. Trimming cost V 3 bases and J 7 bases, with 10 bases left between them. The CDR3 here is CSVDVFRNEQFF. The CDR3 nucleotides read TGCAGCGTTGACGTTTTCCGGAATGAGCAGTTCTTC.

This clonotype occurred many times. V usage is TRBV12-3 or TRBV12-4 and J usage is TRBJ2-1; 7 positions match TRBD1. J gave up 0 bases and V 6 bases, and 5 bases lay outside the gene matches. The CDR3 has 15 residues. CDR3 DNA: TGTGCCAGCAGAACCGGGACAGCCTCCTACAATGAGCAGTTCTTC. It codes for CASRTGTASYNEQFF.

Many counts were recorded for this clonotype. The chain links TRBV6-1 to TRBJ1-3, with 8 positions matching TRBD1. Per germline, CDR1 MNHNS and CDR2 SASEGT. Trimming removed 8 bases from V and 0 bases from J; junction bases left unmatched: 9. This CDR3 has 16 amino acids. DNA for the CDR3: TGTGCCAGCGATAGGGACAGGACGACCTCTGGAAACACCATATATTTT. This sequence encodes CASDRDRTTSGNTIYF.

This clonotype appeared many times. The chain combines TRBV6-5 with TRBJ2-5; TRBD2 is a possible D gene (5 bases). V was shortened by 1 base and J by 5 bases, with 8 bases between the two germline ends. CDR3 size: 13 residues. Germline V lookup: CDR1 MNHEY, CDR2 SVGAGI. The CDR3 loop is CASSYLSGETQYF. In DNA form, the CDR3 reads TGTGCCAGCAGTTACTTGTCGGGGGAGACCCAGTACTTC.

This clonotype was observed at least ten times. The chain recombines TRBV29-1 with TRBJ1-5, with D tentatively TRBD1 (5 bases). The germline V gene has CDR1 SQVTM and CDR2 ANQGSEA. This CDR3 spans 13 amino acids. Trimming pared 3 bases from V and 5 bases from J, leaving 11 bases between. The CDR3 nucleotides are TGCAGCGTTGAGGGGACCCAAGATCAGCCCCAGCATTTT. Translated: CSVEGTQDQPQHF.

This clonotype was seen only a few times. The chain combines TRBV4-1 with TRBJ2-3; D perhaps matches TRBD1 (5 bases). CDR1 is MGHRA and CDR2 is YSYEKL in the germline V gene. The CDR3 length is 14 residues. Trimming cost V 1 base and J 5 bases, with 10 bases left between them. The DNA for the CDR3 is TGCGCCAGCAGCCAAGCCAGGGATTTAGATACGCAGTATTTT. Translation gives CASSQARDLDTQYF.

This clonotype was picked up many times. The rearrangement links TRBV5-1 to TRBJ2-1, with TRBD1 as a possible D gene (5 bases). Looked up from germline, CDR1 is SGHRS and CDR2 is YFSETQ. The CDR3 runs to 14 residues. Trimming pared 0 bases from V and 7 bases from J, leaving 11 bases between. The CDR3 nucleotides read TGCGCCAGCAGCTTGGCCCTCCACAGGAATGAGCAGTTCTTC. Protein product: CASSLALHRNEQFF.

With respect to this clonotype: Possible read error: a much larger clone is one base away. This chain joins TRBV12-3 or TRBV12-4 and TRBJ2-1, with 11 bases matching TRBD2. CDR3 length: 19 residues. Here the CDR3 reads CASSFGRLAGGRSYSEQFF. In DNA, the CDR3 is TGTGCCAGCAGTTTTGGGAGGCTAGCGGGAGGACGCTCCTACAGTGAGCAGTTCTTC.

This clonotype was seen repeatedly, ten times or more. The chain links TRBV12-3 or TRBV12-4 to TRBJ1-1; D is unresolved. V was trimmed by 2 bases and J by 8 bases, leaving 9 bases between them. The CDR3 contains 12 residues. CDR3 amino acids: CASSLINIEAFF. The CDR3 nucleotides are TGTGCCAGCAGTTTAATTAACATAGAAGCTTTCTTT.

There are many counts of this clonotype. Here the CDR3 reads CASTPAGTDTQYF. In nucleotides, the CDR3 is TGTGCCAGCACCCCAGCGGGAACAGATACGCAGTATTTT. The chain joins TRBV11-3 to TRBJ2-3; 7 nucleotides agree with TRBD2. The CDR3 extends over 13 amino acids. Germline loops: CDR1 SGHNT, CDR2 YENEEA. J was trimmed by 3 bases and V by 7 bases; bases with no gene match: 4.

Many counts were recorded for this clonotype. The chain is built from TRBV20-1 and TRBJ2-7; maybe TRBD2 (5 bases). The CDR3 sequence is 13 residues long. Germline V lookup: CDR1 DFQATT, CDR2 SNEGSKA (reference sequence). V lost 6 bases and J lost 3, with 15 bases in between. The CDR3 spells CSASSGIRYEQYF. For the CDR3, the DNA is TGCAGTGCCAGTTCGGGGATTCGCTACGAGCAGTACTTC.

In its sample, this clonotype was seen many times. Here the CDR3 reads CASSLQGGDEQFF. CDR3 sequence (DNA): TGCGCCAGCAGCTTGCAGGGCGGGGATGAGCAGTTCTTC. The chain employs TRBV5-1 and TRBJ2-1; TRBD2 might be the D (6 bases). Trimming shortened V by 1 base and J by 8 bases, and 10 bases separated the two germline ends. CDR1 is SGHRS, CDR2 YFSETQ, per germline. The CDR3 consists of 13 residues.

Note on this clonotype: This could be a read error, since a much larger clone is one nucleotide away. The CDR3 does not end in the conserved phenylalanine or tryptophan, so this is likely a read error. It is unclear where the CDR3 begins or ends on the DNA, so no DNA is shown, and the CDR3 is as TCRdb lists it. V and J are TRBV10-3 and TRBJ2-1; TRBD1, the table's D call, lacks a check against the DNA. The length of the CDR3 is 13 amino acids, counting both ends. Germline V gives CDR1 ENHRY, CDR2 SYGVKD. The CDR3 protein is CANSGQLYNEQFL.